This T cell receptor (beta chain) was recorded in a study of blood T cell repertoires in COVID-19. Study-level background: Donors in the United States, Italy and Spain gave samples during acute or convalescent COVID-19. PBMCs, B-cell-depleted T cells, or T cells were the source of the cDNA or gDNA that made up the material.

In the source study's methods: Scientists estimated how many nucleated cells there were by amplifying reference gene primers. TCRdb's table, derived via immunoSEQ multiplex PCR, lists solely in-frame clones and lacks some. The V and J calls and clone size are taken from that table; D and trimming were inferred from the DNA. The sample shows over 120,000 clones, 88% of them seen only once. The CDR3 has 15 residues. Specimen: peripheral blood. The chain uses TRBV21-1 and TRBJ2-7; TRBD1, as called in the table, went unchecked against the DNA. TRBV21-1 constitutes a pseudogene. This TCR came from a woman aged 50 to 60 with acute or convalescent COVID-19. DNA for the CDR3: TGTGCCAGCAGCAAGGGACAGAAGACCTCCTACGAGCAGTACTTC. As protein: CASSKGQKTSYEQYF.